This T cell receptor beta chain appears in the sequencing data of a study of blood T cell repertoires in COVID-19. Repertoires were generated with immunoSEQ multiplex PCR, while TCRdb's copy carries only in-frame clones and drops some. Among hundreds of thousands of clones, roughly 90% were seen once, and the ten largest hold about 6%. The V gene's germline CDR1 is SGHRS and CDR2 YFSETQ. Trimming pared 1 base from V and 2 bases from J, leaving 13 bases between. The CDR3 is made up of 15 amino acids. The specimen was peripheral blood. The chain couples TRBV5-1 to TRBJ2-7; possible D gene TRBD1, 6 bases. The TCR comes from a man in his 60s who had recovered from COVID-19. The CDR3 coding sequence is TGCGCCAGCAGCTTGACGCAGGGGCAGGCCTACGAGCAGTACTTC. This sequence encodes CASSLTQGQAYEQYF. Looking up the rest from reference TRBV5-1 and TRBJ2-7 gives the full variable domain: KAGVTQTPRYLIKTRGQQVTLSCSPISGHRSVSWYQQTPGQGLQFLFEYFSETQRNKGNFPGRFSGRQFSNSRSEMNVSTLELGDSALYLCASSLTQGQAYEQYFGPGTRLTVT.